A single sample is the source of the 20 T cell receptor beta chains below, sequenced in a study of cytomegalovirus exposure and HLA in healthy donors. PCR was performed using 60 Vbeta and 13 Jbeta primers. The assay was immunoSEQ multiplex PCR, and TCRdb's table has in-frame clones only and misses some. This table holds 85,000 to 130,000 clones, approximately 80% found once. Sequences were obtained from PBMCs. The receptors originated from a woman between 18 and 29 years old in good health and CMV-seropositive.

The chain combines TRBV6-1 with TRBJ2-1; D may be TRBD2 (6 bases). Deletions cut 8 bases from V and 7 bases from J, with 21 bases between. CDR1 and CDR2 from the germline V gene are MNHNS and SASEGT. CDR3 length: 15 residues. CDR3 nucleotides: TGTGCCAGCGGGGTACTCGGAGGGGCGCGGAATGAGCAGTTCTTC. This translates into CASGVLGGARNEQFF.

V is TRBV7-8 and J is TRBJ2-5, with 10 bases identical to TRBD2. J gave up 3 bases and V 5 bases, and 15 bases lay outside the gene matches. CDR3 size: 18 residues. Germline V gene lookup returns CDR1 SGHVS and CDR2 FQNEAQ. The CDR3 nucleotides are TGTGCCAGCAGCCCTACCCCATATATCGGACTAGCGGAAGAGACCCAGTACTTC. Its protein product is CASSPTPYIGLAEETQYF.

In this sample, this clone turned up a few times. The chain joins TRBV19 to TRBJ1-2; D unclear. Germline-derived CDR1 and CDR2 are LNHDA and SQIVND (reference sequence). V lost 3 bases and J 8 bases, leaving 10 bases between the germline ends. The CDR3 is made up of 12 amino acids. The CDR3 protein is CASSIGPGGYTF. DNA of the CDR3: TGTGCCAGTAGTATCGGGCCGGGGGGCTACACCTTC. The entire variable domain, with the rest obtained from reference TRBV19 and TRBJ1-2, is as follows: DGGITQSPKYLFRKEGQNVTLSCEQNLNHDAMYWYRQDPGQGLRLIYYSQIVNDFQKGDIAEGYSVSREKKESFPLTVTSAQKNPTAFYLCASSIGPGGYTFGSGTRLTVV.

This clone appeared once. The gene calls are TRBV4-1 and TRBJ1-2; 8 bases match TRBD1. The CDR3 consists of 12 residues. The ends lost 1 base at V and 12 bases at J; junction bases unmatched: 4. Germline-derived CDR1 and CDR2 are MGHRA and YSYEKL. Here the CDR3 reads CASSQGTGPDTF. The DNA of the CDR3 is TGCGCCAGCAGCCAAGGGACAGGGCCAGACACCTTC.

V and J are TRBV5-1 and TRBJ1-1, with 8 bases matching TRBD1. CDR1 and CDR2 (germline): SGHRS, YFSETQ. The CDR3 is made up of 14 amino acids. The V segment lost 4 bases and the J segment 5 bases; nucleotides outside the gene matches: 7. The chain's CDR3 is CASSKQGAPTEAFF. CDR3 nucleotide sequence: TGCGCCAGCAGCAAGCAGGGGGCGCCGACTGAAGCTTTCTTT.

The V gene is TRBV7-8, the J gene TRBJ2-7; 9 bases align to TRBD1. The ends lost 1 base at V and 6 bases at J; junction bases unmatched: 10. CDR1 SGHVS and CDR2 FQNEAQ come from the germline V gene. This CDR3 has 16 amino acids. CDR3 bases: TGTGCCAGCAGCTTAGGGGAAGGACAGGGGACCTCCGAGCAGTACTTC. It encodes CASSLGEGQGTSEQYF.

This chain links TRBV30 with TRBJ2-3; no reliable D call. The CDR3 has 13 residues. The V gene lost 3 bases and the J gene lost 8 bases, with 15 bases spanning the gap. From germline, CDR1 is GTSNPN and CDR2 SVGIG (reference sequence). The CDR3 sequence: CAWSPLVSVTQYF. The CDR3 nucleotides read TGTGCCTGGAGCCCCCTGGTCTCGGTTACGCAGTATTTT. The full variable domain, completed using reference TRBV30 and TRBJ2-3, is SQTIHQWPATLVQPVGSPLSLECTVEGTSNPNLYWYRQAAGRGLQLLFYSVGIGQISSEVPQNLSASRPQDRQFILSSKKLLLSDSGFYLCAWSPLVSVTQYFGPGTRLTVL.

In its sample, this clone was seen once. The chain carries TRBV30 and TRBJ2-7, with TRBD2 matching over 12 bases. Trimming cost V 5 bases and J 5 bases; bases outside gene matches: 16. In germline, CDR1 is GTSNPN, CDR2 SVGIG (reference sequence). This CDR3 comprises 17 residues. CDR3 sequence: CAWGAPGLAGPGDEQYF. In DNA, the CDR3 is TGTGCCTGGGGTGCACCCGGACTAGCGGGGCCGGGCGACGAGCAGTACTTC.

J is TRBJ2-5 and V is TRBV2; 8 positions agree with TRBD1. CDR1 and CDR2 (germline): SNHLY, FYNNEI. Trimming at V came to 6 bases and at J to 0 bases, leaving 9 bases not matched to a gene. The CDR3 is made up of 16 amino acids. The CDR3 here is CASRETGGANQETQYF. Written as DNA, the CDR3 is TGTGCCAGCAGGGAAACAGGGGGTGCAAACCAAGAGACCCAGTACTTC.

The V and J genes are TRBV2 and TRBJ1-1; D is undetermined. Germline CDR1 is SNHLY and CDR2 is FYNNEI. This CDR3 region has 11 residues. V gave up 4 bases and J gave up 11 bases, with 11 bases separating them. Written as DNA, the CDR3 is TGTGCCAGCAGTGTCGGCGGTGGGGCTTTCTTT. It codes for CASSVGGGAFF.

This chain uses TRBV6-1 with TRBJ2-5; possibly TRBD1 for D (5 bases). The V end was cut by 0 bases, the J end by 7 bases, with 12 bases between. Germline V lookup: CDR1 MNHNS, CDR2 SASEGT. The CDR3 is made up of 14 amino acids. The chain's CDR3 is CASSEASARVTQYF. The CDR3 region has the DNA TGTGCCAGCAGTGAAGCTTCCGCCAGGGTGACCCAGTACTTC.

This chain connects TRBV6-5 to TRBJ2-1; 12 bases map to TRBD2. Germline V gene lookup returns CDR1 MNHEY and CDR2 SVGAGI. The CDR3 has 14 amino acids. J gave up 8 bases and V 2 bases, and 1 base lay outside the gene matches. CDR3 loop: CASSYGTSGYEQFF. As DNA, the CDR3 is TGTGCCAGCAGTTACGGGACTAGCGGGTATGAGCAGTTCTTC.

Concerning this clone: A far larger clone lies a single base away; this is likely a read error. This chain links TRBV28 with TRBJ2-3, with a possible D match to TRBD2 (5 bases). The CDR3 extends over 15 amino acids. Germline V gives CDR1 MDHEN, CDR2 SYDVKM. DNA for the CDR3: TGTGCCAGCAGTCAATGGGAGCGACCCCCAGATACGCCGTATTTT. Protein: CASSQWERPPDTPYF.

J is TRBJ2-3 and V is TRBV28, with 9 positions matching TRBD1. The CDR3 is made up of 13 amino acids. The V gene end was trimmed by 4 bases and the J gene end by 7 bases; junction bases not matched to a gene: 3. Germline CDR1 reads MDHEN; CDR2 reads SYDVKM. CDR3 DNA: TGTGCCAGCAGTTCGACAGGGGGATATACGCAGTATTTT. It specifies CASSSTGGYTQYF. The full variable domain, with the rest looked up from reference TRBV28 and TRBJ2-3, is DVKVTQSSRYLVKRTGEKVFLECVQDMDHENMFWYRQDPGLGLRLIYFSYDVKMKEKGDIPEGYSVSREKKERFSLILESASTNQTSMYLCASSSTGGYTQYFGPGTRLTVL.

The V and J genes are TRBV6-4 and TRBJ2-1, with 12 bases that match TRBD2. The CDR3 has 15 residues. The germline V gene has CDR1 MRHNA and CDR2 SNTAGT. V lost 6 bases and J lost 8; bases outside the gene matches: 8. In nucleotides, the CDR3 is TGTGCCAGCAGGGGACTAGCGGGCCCCTCCGATGAGCAGTTCTTC. This translates into CASRGLAGPSDEQFF.

V and J are TRBV7-9 and TRBJ2-1; the D gene is possibly TRBD2 (6 bases). Trimming cost V 5 bases and J 9 bases, with 23 bases left between them. CDR3 length: 16 amino acids. Germline CDR1 SEHNR, CDR2 FQNEAQ (reference sequence). The CDR3 protein is CASSRPGTGLSSEQFF. The DNA of the CDR3 is TGTGCCAGCAGCCGCCCTGGGACTGGCCTCTCCAGTGAGCAGTTCTTC.

The chain couples TRBV28 to TRBJ2-7; tentative D call: TRBD2 (5 bases). There are 14 residues in the CDR3. The V end lost 6 bases, the J end lost 5 bases, and 17 bases lay between the germline ends. Germline V lookup: CDR1 MDHEN, CDR2 SYDVKM. CDR3 DNA sequence: TGTGCCAGCAGCATCAGAGGCGCGGGCGACGAGCAGTACTTC. Its protein is CASSIRGAGDEQYF.

The rearrangement uses TRBV28 and TRBJ1-2; D uncertain. CDR1 is MDHEN, CDR2 SYDVKM, per germline. CDR3 length: 14 amino acids. Trimming removed 6 bases from V and 0 bases from J, with 11 bases in between. Here the CDR3 reads CASRTTLANYGYTF. DNA for the CDR3: TGTGCCAGCAGAACTACGTTAGCTAACTATGGCTACACCTTC.

Notes on this clone: The junction and the germline gene differ at one end; a read error may be behind it. The chain has TRBV7-7 and TRBJ2-2; 8 nucleotides align to TRBD2. The germline V gene has CDR1 SSHAT and CDR2 FNYEAQ (reference sequence). The CDR3 covers 14 residues. CDR3: CASSLLAGTGELFF. In nucleotides, the CDR3 is TGTGCTAGCAGCTTGCTAGCGGGCACCGGGGAGCTGTTTTTT.

V gene TRBV28 combines with J gene TRBJ2-7; D may be TRBD1 (5 bases). V was shortened by 3 bases and J by 5 bases, with 11 bases between the two germline ends. The CDR3 sequence is 13 residues long. In germline, CDR1 is MDHEN, CDR2 SYDVKM. CDR3 protein: CASSLGQGHEQYF. The CDR3 DNA is TGTGCCAGCAGTTTGGGGCAGGGCCACGAGCAGTACTTC.